A single sample is the source of the 29 T cell receptor beta chains below, sequenced in a study of siplizumab effects on memory and regulatory T cells. Using immunoSEQ multiplex PCR, the repertoire was profiled, and TCRdb retains in-frame clones only, with some absent. Of some 81,000 clones detected, about 95% appear once; the ten largest clones hold about a fifth. The sample consisted of CD8+ T cells sorted from blood. These receptors originate from a human donor in good health.

V gene TRBV6-5 combines with J gene TRBJ2-7, with 8 bases fitting TRBD1. CDR3 size: 15 residues. CDR1 MNHEY and CDR2 SVGAGI come from the germline V gene. Trimming removed 1 base from V and 6 bases from J; junction bases left unmatched: 8. CDR3 DNA sequence: TGTGCCAGCAGTTACTTCCGGACAGGGAATGCCGAGCAGTACTTC. It yields the protein CASSYFRTGNAEQYF.

V is TRBV29-1 and J is TRBJ2-7; 8 nucleotides align to TRBD1. CDR1 and CDR2 from the germline V gene are SQVTM and ANQGSEA. V trimming: 3 bases; J trimming: 0 bases; junction bases outside the gene matches: 4. This CDR3 has 14 amino acids. The CDR3 DNA reads as TGCAGCGTTGAGACAGGGGTCCGCTCCTACGAGCAGTACTTC. Translated, it gives CSVETGVRSYEQYF.

This sequence joins TRBV19 and TRBJ2-1; D is undetermined. V lost 5 bases and J 9 bases, leaving 20 bases between the germline ends. This CDR3 has 15 amino acids. CDR1 is LNHDA, CDR2 SQIVND, per germline (reference sequence). DNA of the CDR3: TGTGCCAGTAGTCCTAGTCTGCTTACTGGGGTTGAGCAGTTCTTC. Encoded protein: CASSPSLLTGVEQFF.

This rearrangement joins TRBV19 to TRBJ2-1; D uncertain. Trimming removed 5 bases at V and 5 bases at J, with 10 bases between. The CDR3 length is 13 residues. Per the germline V gene, CDR1 is LNHDA and CDR2 is SQIVND (reference sequence). CDR3 loop: CASSPVVDNEQFF. CDR3 coding DNA: TGTGCCAGTAGTCCCGTGGTAGACAATGAGCAGTTCTTC.

The gene calls are TRBV5-4 and TRBJ2-5, with unresolved D. The CDR3 totals 14 residues. Deletions cut 4 bases from V and 3 bases from J, with 13 bases between. Germline lookup yields CDR1 SGHNT and CDR2 YYREEE (reference sequence). The CDR3 coding sequence is TGTGCCAGCAGCCCCTCACGGTTGGAAGAGACCCAGTACTTC. Its translation is CASSPSRLEETQYF.

This chain uses TRBV14 with TRBJ1-1; 7 bases are a match to TRBD1. Trimming at V came to 5 bases and at J to 4 bases, leaving 13 bases not matched to a gene. This CDR3 region has 16 residues. From germline, CDR1 is SGHDN and CDR2 FVKESK. The CDR3 protein is CASSGWEGAFSTEAFF. The CDR3 bases are TGTGCCAGCAGCGGTTGGGAGGGGGCATTTAGCACTGAAGCTTTCTTT.

V and J are TRBV7-8 and TRBJ2-5; D gene uncertain. The CDR3 has 15 residues. Germline CDR1 reads SGHVS; CDR2 reads FQNEAQ. The ends were cut back, 0 bases at V and 0 bases at J, with 8 bases in the middle. The CDR3 DNA follows: TGTGCCAGCAGCTTAGCCCGAAGGTACCAAGAGACCCAGTACTTC. Translated, it gives CASSLARRYQETQYF.

This clone was seen a few times. The rearrangement joins TRBV29-1 to TRBJ2-3; TRBD1 or TRBD2 may be the D gene (5 bases each). Trimming stripped 7 bases from V and 5 bases from J, with 16 bases between. This CDR3 contains 13 residues. CDR1 is SQVTM and CDR2 is ANQGSEA in the germline V gene. The CDR3 region has the DNA TGCAGCGGGTGGGGGAGTGGGATAGATACGCAGTATTTT. This encodes CSGWGSGIDTQYF.

As DNA, the CDR3 is TGTGCCTGGAGGCTCGGAGCGGGAGGGGGGGAGCAGTTCTTC. Its protein product is CAWRLGAGGGEQFF. The chain has TRBV30 and TRBJ2-1; 10 bases align to TRBD2. The germline CDR1 and CDR2 sequences are GTSNPN and SVGIG (reference sequence). J lost 10 bases, V lost 3 bases, and 9 bases had no gene match. CDR3 length: 14 residues.

The genes are TRBV28 and TRBJ1-3; possibly TRBD1 for D (6 bases). Germline lookup yields CDR1 MDHEN and CDR2 SYDVKM. The V and J ends lost 5 bases and 0 bases respectively, with 17 bases between them. The CDR3 is 17 amino acids. CDR3 sequence: CASSLRWDTSSGNTIYF. The CDR3, as DNA: TGTGCCAGCAGTCTAAGATGGGACACCAGCTCTGGAAACACCATATATTTT. The variable domain in full, completed from reference TRBV28 and TRBJ1-3, reads DVKVTQSSRYLVKRTGEKVFLECVQDMDHENMFWYRQDPGLGLRLIYFSYDVKMKEKGDIPEGYSVSREKKERFSLILESASTNQTSMYLCASSLRWDTSSGNTIYFGEGSWLTVV.

A single count supports this clone. The chain joins TRBV7-8 to TRBJ2-1; D ambiguous. Per germline, CDR1 SGHVS and CDR2 FQNEAQ. The CDR3 totals 16 residues. With 5 bases removed from V and 0 bases from J, the gap between germline ends came to 14 bases. CDR3 bases: TGTGCCAGCAGCGCGAATGGATATAACTCCTACAATGAGCAGTTCTTC. Protein: CASSANGYNSYNEQFF.

The chain links TRBV2 to TRBJ2-7; TRBD1 might be the D (5 bases). V shed 5 bases and J shed 0 bases, with 11 bases lying between them. CDR1 SNHLY and CDR2 FYNNEI come from the germline V gene. This CDR3 is built from 14 residues. The CDR3 loop is CASSQSGSSYEQYF. CDR3 nucleotide sequence: TGTGCCAGCAGTCAATCAGGGTCCTCCTACGAGCAGTACTTC.

V gene TRBV5-4 combines with J gene TRBJ1-4; 9 nucleotides match TRBD1. Germline trimming cut 4 bases from V and 7 bases from J; bases unmatched to any gene: 8. The length of the CDR3 is 15 residues. The germline gives CDR1 SGHNT, CDR2 YYREEE (reference sequence). CDR3 nucleotides: TGTGCCAGCAGCACCTGGACAGGGGAGGTTGAAAAACTGTTTTTT. This codes for CASSTWTGEVEKLFF.

This rearrangement joins TRBV29-1 to TRBJ2-7, with 8 bases lining up with TRBD2. Looked up from germline, CDR1 is SQVTM and CDR2 is ANQGSEA. The CDR3 extends over 15 amino acids. Trimming at V came to 7 bases and at J to 3 bases, leaving 14 bases not matched to a gene. In DNA, the CDR3 is TGCAGCGCGCGAAAAACCGGGACTAGAGGCTACGAGCAGTACTTC. Encoded protein: CSARKTGTRGYEQYF.

CDR3 amino acids: CASSRYRDEQFF. The DNA for the CDR3 is TGCGCCAGCAGCCGATACAGGGATGAGCAGTTCTTC. The rearrangement joins TRBV5-1 to TRBJ2-1; D is perhaps TRBD1 (6 bases). Per germline, CDR1 SGHRS and CDR2 YFSETQ. The V and J ends lost 4 bases and 8 bases respectively, with 10 bases between them. The CDR3 length is 12 residues.

The count of this clone is one. The chain uses TRBV9 and TRBJ2-3; 9 bases map to TRBD1. The V and J ends lost 4 bases and 0 bases, in that order; junction bases with no gene match: 3. Germline CDR1 SGDLS, CDR2 YYNGEE. The CDR3 length is 15 residues. In nucleotides, the CDR3 is TGTGCCAGCAGCATACAGGGGGCGAGCACAGATACGCAGTATTTT. The encoded protein is CASSIQGASTDTQYF.

This clone was recorded only once. This rearrangement joins TRBV7-8 to TRBJ2-1; TRBD1 matches at 11 bases. J gave up 2 bases and V 7 bases, and 13 bases lay outside the gene matches. Germline CDR1 SGHVS, CDR2 FQNEAQ. CDR3 size: 18 residues. CDR3 region: CASNEIGQGASPYNEQFF. The CDR3 DNA reads TGTGCCAGCAACGAGATCGGACAGGGGGCAAGTCCCTACAATGAGCAGTTCTTC.

The genes are TRBV2 and TRBJ1-5, with no clear D. V dropped 3 bases and J dropped 0 bases, with 6 bases sitting between them. The CDR3 runs to 14 residues. The germline V gene has CDR1 SNHLY and CDR2 FYNNEI. For the CDR3, the DNA is TGTGCCAGCAGTGACGGCTATAGCAATCAGCCCCAGCATTTT. Protein sequence: CASSDGYSNQPQHF.

V is TRBV2 and J is TRBJ2-1, with no clear D. The germline gives CDR1 SNHLY, CDR2 FYNNEI. V lost 7 bases, J lost 0 bases, and 4 bases lay in between. The CDR3 covers 12 residues. The CDR3 nucleotides read TGTGCCAGCACCAGCTCCTACAATGAGCAGTTCTTC. The encoded protein is CASTSSYNEQFF.

This chain joins TRBV21-1 and TRBJ2-2; TRBD2 is taken as the D call from the table, unchecked against the DNA. TRBV21-1 is listed as a pseudogene. The CDR3 spans 16 residues. The CDR3 loop reads CASSLKSPTNTGELFF. In DNA, the CDR3 is TGTGCCAGCTCCCTAAAGAGCCCCACTAACACCGGGGAGCTGTTTTTT.

CDR3: CASSMGLAYEQYF. DNA of the CDR3: TGTGCCAGTAGTATGGGACTAGCATACGAGCAGTACTTC. The chain employs TRBV19 and TRBJ2-7; TRBD2 agrees at 9 bases. After removal of 3 bases from V and 4 bases from J, the junction contained 1 base not matched to a gene. The CDR3 runs to 13 residues. Germline CDR1 LNHDA, CDR2 SQIVND (reference sequence).

This CDR3 is CASSRPGGTETQYF. The CDR3 DNA reads TGTGCCAGCAGCCGACCCGGGGGAACAGAGACCCAGTACTTC. The chain uses TRBV7-2 and TRBJ2-5, with D possibly matching TRBD2 (6 bases). V was cut by 5 bases and J by 4 bases, with 14 bases left in between. Germline loops: CDR1 SGHTA, CDR2 FQGNSA. The CDR3 contains 14 residues.

The chain couples TRBV29-1 to TRBJ1-3; 9 nucleotides line up with TRBD1. This CDR3 spans 15 amino acids. Per germline, CDR1 SQVTM and CDR2 ANQGSEA. V lost 1 base, J lost 6 bases, and 7 bases stayed unmatched. As DNA, the CDR3 is TGCAGCGTTGAAGTCCCGGGACAGGGTGCAAACACCATATATTTT. Translation: CSVEVPGQGANTIYF.

V usage is TRBV6-6 and J usage is TRBJ2-1; D unresolved. CDR1 MNHNY and CDR2 SVGAGI come from the germline V gene (reference sequence). Trimming took 7 bases from V and 2 from J, leaving 6 bases between them. The CDR3 covers 12 residues. CDR3 loop: CASTWTYNEQFF. The CDR3 DNA reads as TGTGCCAGCACCTGGACCTACAATGAGCAGTTCTTC.

In the case of this clone: The germline gene is not matched at one end of the junction; a read error may be the cause. V is TRBV4-1 and J is TRBJ2-5; 7 bases agree with TRBD1. This CDR3 contains 14 residues. Per the germline V gene, CDR1 is MGHRA and CDR2 is YSYEKL. CDR3 coding DNA: TGCGCCAGCAGCCAAGAGGGACAGCAAGAGGCCCAGTACTTC. Protein product: CASSQEGQQEAQYF.

The chain employs TRBV7-2 and TRBJ2-2; D call uncertain. Trimming cost V 3 bases and J 7 bases, with 12 bases left between them. Germline-derived CDR1 and CDR2 are SGHTA and FQGNSA. The CDR3 covers 14 residues. The CDR3 region is CASSFEGWDGELFF. CDR3 nucleotides: TGTGCCAGCAGCTTTGAAGGTTGGGACGGGGAGCTGTTTTTT.

The chain has TRBV29-1 and TRBJ1-4, with 9 bases identical to TRBD1. V shed 6 bases, J shed 4 bases, and the junction held 9 bases outside the gene matches. Germline V gene lookup returns CDR1 SQVTM and CDR2 ANQGSEA. The CDR3 length is 15 residues. The CDR3 DNA reads TGCAGCGTATCAAGACTGGACAGGGGTAATGAAAAACTGTTTTTT. Translation: CSVSRLDRGNEKLFF.

This chain connects TRBV2 to TRBJ2-5; D not certain. The V and J ends lost 2 bases and 0 bases respectively, with 10 bases between them. The CDR3 spans 15 residues. Germline assignment: CDR1 SNHLY and CDR2 FYNNEI. The CDR3 spells CASSEWMADQETQYF. The CDR3 region has the DNA TGTGCCAGCAGTGAATGGATGGCGGACCAAGAGACCCAGTACTTC.

V is TRBV19 and J is TRBJ1-2; 7 positions agree with TRBD1. The V segment lost 6 bases and the J segment 3 bases; nucleotides outside the gene matches: 10. Germline-derived CDR1 and CDR2 are LNHDA and SQIVND (reference sequence). This CDR3 region has 15 residues. The CDR3 sequence is CASSIQGQADYGYTF. DNA of the CDR3: TGTGCCAGTAGCATCCAAGGACAGGCTGACTATGGCTACACCTTC.